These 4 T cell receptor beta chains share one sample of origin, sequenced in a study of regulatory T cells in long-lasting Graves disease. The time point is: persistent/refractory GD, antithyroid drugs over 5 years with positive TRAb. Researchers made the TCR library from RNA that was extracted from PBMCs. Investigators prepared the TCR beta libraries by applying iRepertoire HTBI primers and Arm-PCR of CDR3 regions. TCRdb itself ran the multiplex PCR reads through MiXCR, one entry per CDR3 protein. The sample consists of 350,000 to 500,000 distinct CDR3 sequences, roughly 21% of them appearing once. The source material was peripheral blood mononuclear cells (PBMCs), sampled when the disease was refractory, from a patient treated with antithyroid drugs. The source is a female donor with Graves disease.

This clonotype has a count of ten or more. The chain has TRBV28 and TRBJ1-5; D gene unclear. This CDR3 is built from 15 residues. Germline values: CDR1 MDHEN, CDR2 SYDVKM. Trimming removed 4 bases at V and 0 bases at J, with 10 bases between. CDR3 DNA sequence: TGTGCCAGCAGTTCCAAAGCGGATAGCAATCAGCCCCAGCATTTT. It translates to CASSSKADSNQPQHF. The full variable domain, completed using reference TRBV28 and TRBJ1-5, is DVKVTQSSRYLVKRTGEKVFLECVQDMDHENMFWYRQDPGLGLRLIYFSYDVKMKEKGDIPEGYSVSREKKERFSLILESASTNQTSMYLCASSSKADSNQPQHFGDGTRLSIL.

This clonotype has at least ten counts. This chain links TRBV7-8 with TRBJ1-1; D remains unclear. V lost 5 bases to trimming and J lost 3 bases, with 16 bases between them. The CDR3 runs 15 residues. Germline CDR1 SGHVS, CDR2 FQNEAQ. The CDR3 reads CASSIVASGYTEAFF. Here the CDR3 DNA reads TGTGCCAGCAGCATAGTCGCTTCGGGGTACACTGAAGCTTTCTTT.

The CDR3 protein is CASSLFTGVMSYNEQFF. The CDR3 region has the DNA TGTGCCAGCAGCTTATTTACAGGGGTGATGTCCTACAATGAGCAGTTCTTC. The rearrangement joins TRBV7-8 to TRBJ2-1; TRBD1 matches 7 bases. Trimming cost V 2 bases and J 1 base; bases outside gene matches: 8. The CDR3 extends over 17 amino acids. Looked up from germline, CDR1 is SGHVS and CDR2 is FQNEAQ.

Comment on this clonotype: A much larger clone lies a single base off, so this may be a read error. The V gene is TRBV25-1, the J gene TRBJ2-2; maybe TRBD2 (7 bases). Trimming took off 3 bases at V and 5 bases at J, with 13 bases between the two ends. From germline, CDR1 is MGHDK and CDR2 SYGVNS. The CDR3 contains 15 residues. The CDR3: CASSDMGGGTGELFF. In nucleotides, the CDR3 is TGTGCCAGCAGTGATATGGGAGGGGGTACCGGGGAGCTGTTTTTT. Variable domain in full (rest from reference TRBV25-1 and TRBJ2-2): EADIYQTPRYLVIGTGKKITLECSQTMGHDKMYWYQQDPGMELHLIHYSYGVNSTEKGDLSSESTVSRIRTEHFPLTLESARPSHTSQYLCASSDMGGGTGELFFGEGSRLTVL.